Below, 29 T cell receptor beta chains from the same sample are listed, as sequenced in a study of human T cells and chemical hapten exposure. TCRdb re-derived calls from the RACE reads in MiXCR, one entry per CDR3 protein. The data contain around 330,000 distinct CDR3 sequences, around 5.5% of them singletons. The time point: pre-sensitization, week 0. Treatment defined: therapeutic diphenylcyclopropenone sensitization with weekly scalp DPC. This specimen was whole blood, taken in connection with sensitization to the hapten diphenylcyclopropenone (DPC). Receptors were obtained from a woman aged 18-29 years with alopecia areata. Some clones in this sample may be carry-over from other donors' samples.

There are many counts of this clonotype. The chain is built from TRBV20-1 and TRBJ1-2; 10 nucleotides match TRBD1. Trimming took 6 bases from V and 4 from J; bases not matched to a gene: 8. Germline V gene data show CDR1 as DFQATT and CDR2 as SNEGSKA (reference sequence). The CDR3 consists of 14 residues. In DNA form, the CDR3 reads TGCAGTGCCCAAGGACAGGGGGGCTCCTATGGCTACACCTTC. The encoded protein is CSAQGQGGSYGYTF.

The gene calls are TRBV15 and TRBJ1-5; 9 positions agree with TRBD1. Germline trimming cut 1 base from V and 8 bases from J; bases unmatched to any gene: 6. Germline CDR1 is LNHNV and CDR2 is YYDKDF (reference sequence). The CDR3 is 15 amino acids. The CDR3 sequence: CATSRGGGDREPQHF. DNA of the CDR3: TGTGCCACCAGCAGAGGGGGAGGGGACAGGGAGCCCCAGCATTTT.

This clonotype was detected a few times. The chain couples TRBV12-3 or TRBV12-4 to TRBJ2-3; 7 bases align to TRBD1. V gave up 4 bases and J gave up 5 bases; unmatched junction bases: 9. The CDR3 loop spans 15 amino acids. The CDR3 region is CASSYMTGPEDTQYF. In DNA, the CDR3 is TGTGCCAGCAGTTACATGACAGGGCCCGAAGATACGCAGTATTTT.

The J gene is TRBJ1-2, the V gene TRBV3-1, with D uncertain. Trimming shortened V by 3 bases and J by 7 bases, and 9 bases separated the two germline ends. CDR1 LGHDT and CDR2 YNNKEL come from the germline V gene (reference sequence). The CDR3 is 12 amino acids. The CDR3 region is CASSHEGRGYTF. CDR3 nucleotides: TGTGCCAGCAGCCACGAGGGTCGTGGCTACACCTTC.

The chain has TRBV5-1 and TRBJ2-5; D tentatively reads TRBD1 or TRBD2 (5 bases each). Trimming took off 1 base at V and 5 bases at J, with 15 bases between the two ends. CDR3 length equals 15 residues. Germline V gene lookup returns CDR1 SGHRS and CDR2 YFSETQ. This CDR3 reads CASSLLGDGMETQYF. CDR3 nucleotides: TGCGCCAGCAGCTTGCTAGGGGACGGTATGGAGACCCAGTACTTC.

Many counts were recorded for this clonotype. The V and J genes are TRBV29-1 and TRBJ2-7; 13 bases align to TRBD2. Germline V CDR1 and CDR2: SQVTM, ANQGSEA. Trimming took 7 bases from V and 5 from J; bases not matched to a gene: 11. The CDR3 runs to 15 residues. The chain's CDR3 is CSATTSGGLRNEQYF. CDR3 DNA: TGCAGCGCCACGACTAGCGGGGGGCTAAGGAACGAGCAGTACTTC.

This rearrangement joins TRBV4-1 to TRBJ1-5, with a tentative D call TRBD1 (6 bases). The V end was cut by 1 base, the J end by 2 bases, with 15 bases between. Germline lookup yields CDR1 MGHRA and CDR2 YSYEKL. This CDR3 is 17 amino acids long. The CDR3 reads CASSQVSGGRGNQPQHF. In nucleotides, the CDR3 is TGCGCCAGCAGCCAAGTCTCTGGGGGCAGGGGCAATCAGCCCCAGCATTTT.

CDR3 nucleotide sequence: TGTGCCAGCAGCAGGGATGGCGTCACAGATACGCAGTATTTT. It codes for CASSRDGVTDTQYF. This chain links TRBV12-3 or TRBV12-4 with TRBJ2-3; D is perhaps TRBD1 (5 bases). There are 14 residues in the CDR3. V was pared by 6 bases and J by 2 bases, with 12 bases between.

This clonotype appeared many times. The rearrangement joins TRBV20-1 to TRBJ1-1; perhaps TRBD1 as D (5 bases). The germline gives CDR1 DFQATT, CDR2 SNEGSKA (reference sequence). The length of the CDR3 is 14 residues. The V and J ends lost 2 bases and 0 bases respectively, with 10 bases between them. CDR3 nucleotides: TGCAGTGCTAGAATTGGAGGGGTGAACACTGAAGCTTTCTTT. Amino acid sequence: CSARIGGVNTEAFF.

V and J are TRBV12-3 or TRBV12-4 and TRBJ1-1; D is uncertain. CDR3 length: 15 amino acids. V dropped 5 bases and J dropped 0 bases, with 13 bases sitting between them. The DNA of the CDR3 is TGTGCCAGCAGTCCTCAGGACTCTTTGAACACTGAAGCTTTCTTT. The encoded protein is CASSPQDSLNTEAFF.

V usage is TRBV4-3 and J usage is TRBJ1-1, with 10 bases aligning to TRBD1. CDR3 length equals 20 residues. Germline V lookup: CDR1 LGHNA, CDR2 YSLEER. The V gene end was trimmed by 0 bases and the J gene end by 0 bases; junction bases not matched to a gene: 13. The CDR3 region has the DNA TGCGCCAGCAGCCAAGATGGGTCCGGGACAGGGGTCTTCATGAACACTGAAGCTTTCTTT. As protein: CASSQDGSGTGVFMNTEAFF.

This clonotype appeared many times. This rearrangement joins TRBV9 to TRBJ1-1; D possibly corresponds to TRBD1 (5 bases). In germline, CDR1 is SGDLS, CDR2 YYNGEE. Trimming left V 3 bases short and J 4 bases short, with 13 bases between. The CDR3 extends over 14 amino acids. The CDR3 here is CASSATGLATEAFF. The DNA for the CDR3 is TGTGCCAGCAGCGCTACAGGCCTAGCCACTGAAGCTTTCTTT.

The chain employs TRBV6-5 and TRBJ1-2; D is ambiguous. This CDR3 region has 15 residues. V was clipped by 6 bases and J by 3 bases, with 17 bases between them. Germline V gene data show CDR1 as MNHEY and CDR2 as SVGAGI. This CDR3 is CASSSLLDGYYGYTF. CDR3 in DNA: TGTGCCAGCAGCTCCCTACTCGACGGCTACTATGGCTACACCTTC.

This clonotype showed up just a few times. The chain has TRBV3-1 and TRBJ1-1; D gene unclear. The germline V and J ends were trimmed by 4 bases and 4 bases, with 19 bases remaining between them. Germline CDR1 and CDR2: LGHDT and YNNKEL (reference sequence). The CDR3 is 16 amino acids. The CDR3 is CASSPRALRRGTEAFF. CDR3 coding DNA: TGTGCCAGCAGCCCCCGGGCCCTAAGGCGGGGCACTGAAGCTTTCTTT.

The CDR3 DNA is TGCGCCAGCAGCCAAGATGGACAGGGTTACACCGGGGAGCTGTTTTTT. Translating it yields CASSQDGQGYTGELFF. The chain recombines TRBV4-3 with TRBJ2-2, with 8 bases matching TRBD1. This CDR3 has 16 amino acids. The germline gives CDR1 LGHNA, CDR2 YSLEER. J lost 3 bases, V lost 0 bases, and 3 bases had no gene match.

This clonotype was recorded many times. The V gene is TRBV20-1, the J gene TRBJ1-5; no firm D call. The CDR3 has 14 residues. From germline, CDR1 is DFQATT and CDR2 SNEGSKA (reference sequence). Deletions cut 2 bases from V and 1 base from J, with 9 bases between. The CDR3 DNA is TGCAGTGCTAGAAAAGACAACAGCAATCAGCCCCAGCATTTT. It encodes CSARKDNSNQPQHF.

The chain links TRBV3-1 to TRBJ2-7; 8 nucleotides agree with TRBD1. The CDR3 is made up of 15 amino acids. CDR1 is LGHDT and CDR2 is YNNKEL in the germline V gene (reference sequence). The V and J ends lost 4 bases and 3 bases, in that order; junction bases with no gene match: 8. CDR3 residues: CASSPQGQVHYEQYF. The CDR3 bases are TGTGCCAGCAGCCCCCAGGGACAGGTACACTACGAGCAGTACTTC.

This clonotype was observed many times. In DNA, the CDR3 is TGTGCCAGCAGTTACAGGGCAGGGCGATCAGACGTTGGCTACACCTTC. Translation gives CASSYRAGRSDVGYTF. The V gene is TRBV6-2 or TRBV6-3, the J gene TRBJ1-2, with a tentative D call TRBD1 (5 bases). The CDR3 covers 16 residues. The V gene's germline CDR1 is MNHEY and CDR2 SVGEGT. V was cut by 2 bases and J by 7 bases, with 20 bases left in between.

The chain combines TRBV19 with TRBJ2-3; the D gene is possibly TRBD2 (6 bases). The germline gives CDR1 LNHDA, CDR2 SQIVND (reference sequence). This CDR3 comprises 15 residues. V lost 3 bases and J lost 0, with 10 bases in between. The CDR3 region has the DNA TGTGCCAGTAGTATGTCCGGGACTAGCACAGATACGCAGTATTTT. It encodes CASSMSGTSTDTQYF.

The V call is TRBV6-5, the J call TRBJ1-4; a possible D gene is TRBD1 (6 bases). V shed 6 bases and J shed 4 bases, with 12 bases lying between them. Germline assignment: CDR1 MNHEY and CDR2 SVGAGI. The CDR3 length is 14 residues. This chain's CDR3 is CASRESGVNEKLFF. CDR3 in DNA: TGTGCCAGCAGAGAATCAGGGGTTAATGAAAAACTGTTTTTT.

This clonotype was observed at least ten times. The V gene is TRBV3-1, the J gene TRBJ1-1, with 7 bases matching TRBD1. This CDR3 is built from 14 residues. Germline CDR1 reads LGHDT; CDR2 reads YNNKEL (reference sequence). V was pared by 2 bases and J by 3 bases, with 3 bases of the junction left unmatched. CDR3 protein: CASSQRTGDTEAFF. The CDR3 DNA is TGTGCCAGCAGCCAACGTACAGGGGACACTGAAGCTTTCTTT.

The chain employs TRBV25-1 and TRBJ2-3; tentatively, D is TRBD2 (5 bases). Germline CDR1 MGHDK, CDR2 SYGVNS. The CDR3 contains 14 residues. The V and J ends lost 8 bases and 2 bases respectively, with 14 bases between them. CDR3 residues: CASSAGLFTDTQYF. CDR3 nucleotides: TGTGCCAGCTCGGCCGGACTTTTCACAGATACGCAGTATTTT.

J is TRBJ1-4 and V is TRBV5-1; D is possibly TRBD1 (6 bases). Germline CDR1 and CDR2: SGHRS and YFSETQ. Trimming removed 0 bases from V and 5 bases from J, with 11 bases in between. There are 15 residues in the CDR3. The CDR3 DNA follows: TGCGCCAGCAGCTTGGCCGGGACAAGAAATGAAAAACTGTTTTTT. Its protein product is CASSLAGTRNEKLFF.

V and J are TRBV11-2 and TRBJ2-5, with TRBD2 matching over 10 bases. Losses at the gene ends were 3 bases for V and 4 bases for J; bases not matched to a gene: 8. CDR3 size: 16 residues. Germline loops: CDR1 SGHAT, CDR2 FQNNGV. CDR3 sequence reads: CASSLMGTSEIETQYF. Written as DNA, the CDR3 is TGTGCCAGCAGCTTGATGGGGACTAGCGAGATAGAGACCCAGTACTTC.

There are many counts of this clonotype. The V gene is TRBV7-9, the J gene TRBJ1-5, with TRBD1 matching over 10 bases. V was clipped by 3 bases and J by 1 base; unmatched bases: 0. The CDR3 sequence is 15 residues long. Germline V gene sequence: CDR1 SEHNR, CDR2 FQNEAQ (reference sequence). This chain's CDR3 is CASSLGQGSNQPQHF. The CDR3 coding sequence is TGTGCCAGCAGCTTGGGACAGGGGAGCAATCAGCCCCAGCATTTT.

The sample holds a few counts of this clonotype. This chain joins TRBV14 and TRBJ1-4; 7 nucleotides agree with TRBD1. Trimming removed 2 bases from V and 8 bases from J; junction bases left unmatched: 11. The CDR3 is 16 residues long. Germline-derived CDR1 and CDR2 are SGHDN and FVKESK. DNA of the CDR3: TGTGCCAGCAGCCAAACGCTGGGGACAGTAGGAGAAAAACTGTTTTTT. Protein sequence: CASSQTLGTVGEKLFF.

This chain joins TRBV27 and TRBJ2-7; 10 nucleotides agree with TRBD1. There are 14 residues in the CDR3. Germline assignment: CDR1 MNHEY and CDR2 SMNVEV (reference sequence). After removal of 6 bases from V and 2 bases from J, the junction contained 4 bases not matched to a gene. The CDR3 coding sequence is TGTGCCAGCAGAGGGACAGGGGACACCTACGAGCAGTACTTC. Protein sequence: CASRGTGDTYEQYF.

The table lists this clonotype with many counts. The CDR3 sequence: CASSDAGPSNQPQHF. Written as DNA, the CDR3 is TGTGCCAGCAGTGATGCGGGACCCAGCAATCAGCCCCAGCATTTT. The chain combines TRBV2 with TRBJ1-5; a possible D gene is TRBD1 (5 bases). The V gene's germline CDR1 is SNHLY and CDR2 FYNNEI. The CDR3 extends over 15 amino acids. V lost 3 bases to trimming and J lost 1 base, with 10 bases between them.

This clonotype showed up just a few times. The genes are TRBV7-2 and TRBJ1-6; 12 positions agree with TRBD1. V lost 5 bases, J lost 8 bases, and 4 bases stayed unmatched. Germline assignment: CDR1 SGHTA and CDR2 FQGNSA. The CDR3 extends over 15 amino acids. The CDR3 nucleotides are TGTGCCAGCAGCCCTGGGGACAGGGGGCATTCACCCCTCCACTTT. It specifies CASSPGDRGHSPLHF.